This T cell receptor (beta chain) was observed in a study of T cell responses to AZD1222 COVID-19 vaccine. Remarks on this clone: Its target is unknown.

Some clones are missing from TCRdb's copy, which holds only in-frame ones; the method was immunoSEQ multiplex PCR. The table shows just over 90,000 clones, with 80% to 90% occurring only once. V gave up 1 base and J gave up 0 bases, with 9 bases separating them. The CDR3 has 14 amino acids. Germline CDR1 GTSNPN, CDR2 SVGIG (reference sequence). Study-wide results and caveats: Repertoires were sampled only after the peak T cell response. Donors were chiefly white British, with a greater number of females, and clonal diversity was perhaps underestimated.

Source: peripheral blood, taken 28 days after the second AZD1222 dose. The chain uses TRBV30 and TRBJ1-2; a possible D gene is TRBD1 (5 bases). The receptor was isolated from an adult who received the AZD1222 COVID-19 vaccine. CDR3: CAWSAGLANYGYTF. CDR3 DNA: TGTGCCTGGAGTGCAGGGTTGGCTAACTATGGCTACACCTTC.